This entry concerns a single T cell receptor beta chain. Its specificity is unknown. Both 60 Vbeta primers and 13 Jbeta primers went into the PCR. TCRdb keeps only in-frame clones here, not all; method: immunoSEQ multiplex PCR. This table holds about 190,000 clones, around 85% found once. This specimen comes from a study of cytomegalovirus exposure and HLA in healthy donors. Study at large: There were some 410 genotyped donors. Of these, roughly 86% fell in the genetic ancestry cluster associated with self-reported Caucasian donors.

Broader study findings: After further analysis at a later stage, roughly 16,000 TCR beta sequences were associated with HLA alleles at 0.05 false discovery rate. An analysis that came later showed most CMV-associated TCR beta chains appearing HLA-restricted. Later analysis reportedly placed an Asian-associated ancestry cluster below the roughly 700-donor mean in N-insertions.

The CDR3 runs 13 residues. The germline V and J ends were trimmed by 11 bases and 0 bases, with 12 bases remaining between them. Germline V CDR1 and CDR2: LNHDA, SQIVND (reference sequence). Input material: PBMCs. The source of this sequence is a man between 50 and 59 years old in good health and CMV-seronegative. The V call is TRBV19, the J call TRBJ2-3, with D unresolved. CDR3 protein: CAASSGSTDTQYF. The CDR3 DNA follows: TGTGCCGCGTCATCGGGTAGCACAGATACGCAGTATTTT.